The 14 T cell receptor beta chains listed next were all sequenced from one sample in a study of T cell responses to AZD1222 COVID-19 vaccine. This table comes from immunoSEQ multiplex PCR, and its TCRdb copy is limited to in-frame clones, with some not included. The data show roughly 150,000 clones, 90% seen once. Sequencing used peripheral blood, obtained 28 days after the second AZD1222 dose. The receptor source for this set is an adult who received the AZD1222 COVID-19 vaccine.

The V and J genes are TRBV3-1 (or the pseudogene TRBV3-2) and TRBJ1-2; 11 nucleotides match TRBD1. Germline loops: CDR1 LGHDT, CDR2 YNNKEL (reference sequence). J gave up 4 bases and V 1 base, and 2 bases lay outside the gene matches. The CDR3 is made up of 15 amino acids. CDR3 amino acids: CASSQGTGGSYGYTF. The CDR3 DNA reads TGTGCCAGCAGCCAAGGGACAGGGGGCAGCTATGGCTACACCTTC.

On this clone: Other nucleotide sequences in the sample specify the same CDR3. This chain joins TRBV5-1 and TRBJ1-5, with D possibly being TRBD1 (5 bases). Germline CDR1 is SGHRS and CDR2 is YFSETQ. CDR3 length equals 15 residues. The V end was cut by 4 bases, the J end by 0 bases, with 11 bases between. CDR3 residues: CASSLGGYSNQPQHF. The CDR3 region has the DNA TGCGCCAGCAGCCTGGGGGGTTATAGCAATCAGCCCCAGCATTTT.

The chain has TRBV11-2 and TRBJ1-2, with D possibly TRBD1 on 6 matching bases. This CDR3 is built from 13 residues. Trimming shortened V by 5 bases and J by 5 bases, and 12 bases separated the two germline ends. Germline CDR1 is SGHAT and CDR2 is FQNNGV. The chain's CDR3 is CASSGTGTYGYTF. The CDR3 coding sequence is TGTGCCAGCAGCGGTACAGGGACATATGGCTACACCTTC.

The chain combines TRBV6-5 with TRBJ1-6; possibly TRBD1 for D (5 bases). Germline CDR1 reads MNHEY; CDR2 reads SVGAGI. V was shortened by 6 bases and J by 3 bases, with 12 bases between the two germline ends. The CDR3 consists of 15 residues. CDR3 protein: CASRQGSGYNSPLHF. CDR3 DNA sequence: TGTGCCAGCAGGCAGGGTTCGGGCTATAATTCACCCCTCCACTTT.

The chain couples TRBV19 to TRBJ2-7, with D possibly matching TRBD1 (5 bases). The CDR3 extends over 14 amino acids. Trimming cost V 3 bases and J 2 bases, with 11 bases left between them. CDR1 and CDR2 from the germline V gene are LNHDA and SQIVND (reference sequence). The CDR3 region is CASSILGATYEQYF. The DNA of the CDR3 is TGTGCCAGTAGTATTCTAGGGGCCACCTACGAGCAGTACTTC.

This clone was counted once. The chain joins TRBV10-3 to TRBJ2-3, with TRBD1 as a possible D gene (6 bases). Trimming stripped 0 bases from V and 5 bases from J, with 15 bases between. The CDR3 extends over 16 amino acids. Germline V CDR1 and CDR2: ENHRY, SYGVKD. CDR3 amino acids: CAISESRDTVEDTQYF. In DNA, the CDR3 is TGTGCCATCAGTGAGTCAAGGGACACGGTGGAAGATACGCAGTATTTT.

J is TRBJ2-1 and V is TRBV3-1 (or the pseudogene TRBV3-2); TRBD2 agrees at 8 bases. V gave up 3 bases and J gave up 6 bases; unmatched junction bases: 7. CDR3 length equals 15 residues. Germline lookup yields CDR1 LGHDT and CDR2 YNNKEL (reference sequence). Here the CDR3 DNA reads TGTGCCAGCAGCCACCGGGCGGGAGGTTCCAATGAGCAGTTCTTC. It codes for CASSHRAGGSNEQFF.

V gene TRBV19 combines with J gene TRBJ2-6; tentative D call: TRBD1 (6 bases). Looked up from germline, CDR1 is LNHDA and CDR2 is SQIVND (reference sequence). The CDR3 sequence is 17 residues long. The germline V and J ends were trimmed by 3 bases and 4 bases, with 16 bases remaining between them. The DNA for the CDR3 is TGTGCCAGTAGTATTGGTGGCGACAGGCCCGGGGCCAACGTCCTGACTTTC. Protein: CASSIGGDRPGANVLTF.

The V call is TRBV15, the J call TRBJ2-7; 10 bases map to TRBD1. This CDR3 comprises 15 residues. After removal of 2 bases from V and 3 bases from J, the junction contained 4 bases not matched to a gene. In germline, CDR1 is LNHNV, CDR2 YYDKDF (reference sequence). CDR3 DNA: TGTGCCACCAGCAGACCGGGACAGGGGAACTACGAGCAGTACTTC. It translates to CATSRPGQGNYEQYF.

The chain has TRBV11-2 and TRBJ2-2, with unresolved D. Trimming removed 3 bases from V and 0 bases from J, with 8 bases in between. Germline V CDR1 and CDR2: SGHAT, FQNNGV. This CDR3 comprises 15 residues. CDR3 bases: TGTGCCAGCAGCTTCGGCCCCGCGAACACCGGGGAGCTGTTTTTT. It is translated as CASSFGPANTGELFF. The full variable domain, rest sourced from reference TRBV11-2 and TRBJ2-2, is EAGVAQSPRYKIIEKRQSVAFWCNPISGHATLYWYQQILGQGPKLLIQFQNNGVVDDSQLPKDRFSAERLKGVDSTLKIQPAKLEDSAVYLCASSFGPANTGELFFGEGSRLTVL.

The CDR3 DNA sequence: TGTGCCAGTCAGGACAGGGACCGCGGCTACACCTTC. Translated: CASQDRDRGYTF. The rearrangement uses TRBV19 and TRBJ1-2; 8 bases are a match to TRBD1. From germline, CDR1 is LNHDA and CDR2 SQIVND (reference sequence). The V gene end was trimmed by 8 bases and the J gene end by 8 bases; junction bases not matched to a gene: 7. The CDR3 runs 12 residues.

The chain links TRBV5-5 to TRBJ2-2; no clear D gene. Trimming left V 0 bases short and J 3 bases short, with 9 bases between. CDR1 and CDR2 (germline): SGHKS, YYEKEE (reference sequence). This CDR3 is built from 15 residues. The CDR3 DNA follows: TGTGCCAGCAGCTTGGTTACGGCGGACACCGGGGAGCTGTTTTTT. Its translation is CASSLVTADTGELFF.

This clone was observed a single time. The chain recombines TRBV7-9 with TRBJ1-2; 11 nucleotides agree with TRBD1. CDR1 and CDR2 from the germline V gene are SEHNR and FQNEAQ (reference sequence). The J segment lost 5 bases and the V segment lost 4 bases, leaving 12 bases of the junction unmatched. The length of the CDR3 is 17 residues. The CDR3 DNA is TGTGCCAGCAGCTCAACGGGGGACAGGGGGTTTCGGTATGGCTACACCTTC. Translated, it gives CASSSTGDRGFRYGYTF.

The chain links TRBV7-9 to TRBJ2-7, with D perhaps matching TRBD1 (5 bases). Germline V gene lookup returns CDR1 SEHNR and CDR2 FQNEAQ (reference sequence). Trimming removed 4 bases at V and 5 bases at J, with 9 bases between. The CDR3 covers 12 residues. CDR3 sequence reads: CASSSTGDEQYF. CDR3 sequence (DNA): TGTGCCAGCAGCTCCACAGGCGACGAGCAGTACTTC.